This T cell receptor (beta chain) was identified during a study of response to subunit inactivated influenza vaccine. A remark on this clonotype: Antigen: not known.

This CDR3 region has 11 residues. The V and J ends lost 8 bases and 5 bases respectively, with 6 bases between them. Regarding the study as a whole: Each seasonal influenza vaccination, the authors suggested, recruits few new T cells.

Using its own MiXCR run on the RT-PCR reads, TCRdb lists one record per CDR3 protein. The sample lists about 700,000 distinct CDR3 sequences; roughly 13% were seen once. This TCR was recovered from a man aged 50-59 years who received an inactivated influenza vaccine. The specimen comprised PBMCs from blood, sampled less than 15 days before vaccination. The V gene is TRBV12-3 or TRBV12-4, the J gene TRBJ2-2; a possible D gene is TRBD1 (5 bases). The CDR3 nucleotides are TGTGCCAGCGACAGAACCGGGGAGCTGTTTTTT. The encoded protein is CASDRTGELFF.